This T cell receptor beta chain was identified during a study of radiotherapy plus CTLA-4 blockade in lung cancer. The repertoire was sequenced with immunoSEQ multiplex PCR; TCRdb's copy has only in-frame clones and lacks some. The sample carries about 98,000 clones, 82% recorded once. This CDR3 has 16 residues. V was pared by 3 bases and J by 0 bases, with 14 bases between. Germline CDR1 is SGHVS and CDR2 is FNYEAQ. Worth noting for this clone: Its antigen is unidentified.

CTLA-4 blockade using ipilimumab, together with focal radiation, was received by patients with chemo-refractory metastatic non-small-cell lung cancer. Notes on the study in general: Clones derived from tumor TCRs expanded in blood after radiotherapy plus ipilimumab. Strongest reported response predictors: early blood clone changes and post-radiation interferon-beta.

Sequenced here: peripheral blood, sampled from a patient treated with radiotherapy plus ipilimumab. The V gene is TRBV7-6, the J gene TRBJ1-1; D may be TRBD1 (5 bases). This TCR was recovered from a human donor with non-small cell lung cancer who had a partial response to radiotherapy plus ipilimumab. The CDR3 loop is CASSLGGVGMNTEAFF. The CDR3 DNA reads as TGTGCCAGCAGCTTGGGGGGGGTCGGGATGAACACTGAAGCTTTCTTT.